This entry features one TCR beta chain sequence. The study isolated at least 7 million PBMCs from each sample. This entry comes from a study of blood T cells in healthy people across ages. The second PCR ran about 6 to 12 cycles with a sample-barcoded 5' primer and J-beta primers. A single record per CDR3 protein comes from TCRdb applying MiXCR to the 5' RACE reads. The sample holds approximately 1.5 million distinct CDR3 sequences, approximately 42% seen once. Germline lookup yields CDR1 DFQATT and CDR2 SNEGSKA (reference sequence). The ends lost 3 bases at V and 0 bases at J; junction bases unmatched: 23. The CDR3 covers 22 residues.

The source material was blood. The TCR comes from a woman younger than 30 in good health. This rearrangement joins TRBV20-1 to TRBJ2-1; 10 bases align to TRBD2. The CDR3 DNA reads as TGCAGTGCTAGTAGCGGGCTTATTAAGATAGCGGGAGGCTTCAGCTCCTACAATGAGCAGTTCTTC. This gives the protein CSASSGLIKIAGGFSSYNEQFF.